The 13 T cell receptor beta chains below all came from one sample that was sequenced in a study of T cells in Graves' hyperthyroidism and ophthalmopathy. Amplification targeted TCR beta CDR3 regions from RNA transcripts. Carried out on the TCR CDR3, a first-round RT-PCR used the HTBI primer set. TCRdb re-analysed the multiplex PCR reads in MiXCR, keeping a single row per CDR3 protein. The sample lists approximately 490,000 distinct CDR3 sequences, approximately 23% occurring once. The sequenced sample was blood. These receptors were collected from a woman in her seventies with Graves' ophthalmopathy.

This clonotype was detected a few times. The gene calls are TRBV13 and TRBJ2-7; 10 bases agree with TRBD2. Germline CDR1 is PRHDT and CDR2 is FYEKMQ (reference sequence). Germline trimming cut 6 bases from V and 7 bases from J; bases unmatched to any gene: 9. CDR3 length equals 14 residues. The CDR3 bases are TGTGCCAGCAGTCCCAGCGGGAGGGCGTTAGAGCAGTACTTC. Translation: CASSPSGRALEQYF.

This clonotype was observed a handful of times. V gene TRBV6-2 or TRBV6-3 combines with J gene TRBJ2-7, with 8 bases identical to TRBD1. The length of the CDR3 is 14 residues. The ends lost 7 bases at V and 2 bases at J; junction bases unmatched: 7. Germline V gene lookup returns CDR1 MNHEY and CDR2 SVGEGT. The CDR3 region has the DNA TGTGCCAGCATACGGGACAGGTCACCCTACGAGCAGTACTTC. Its protein is CASIRDRSPYEQYF.

This chain links TRBV20-1 with TRBJ2-5, with a tentative D call TRBD2 (6 bases). V was cut by 1 base and J by 5 bases, with 14 bases left in between. CDR3 length equals 14 residues. CDR1 is DFQATT and CDR2 is SNEGSKA in the germline V gene (reference sequence). The CDR3 protein is CSARVPGSGETQYF. The CDR3, as DNA: TGCAGTGCTAGAGTTCCCGGGAGTGGGGAGACCCAGTACTTC.

The chain is built from TRBV4-3 and TRBJ1-1, with unresolved D. Germline CDR1 LGHNA, CDR2 YSLEER. V was cut by 3 bases and J by 0 bases, with 17 bases left in between. The CDR3 extends over 17 amino acids. The CDR3 region is CASSHSGEAGLNTEAFF. The CDR3 bases are TGCGCCAGCAGCCATTCTGGGGAGGCCGGGTTGAACACTGAAGCTTTCTTT.

The chain combines TRBV15 with TRBJ2-1; 8 nucleotides match TRBD1. The V and J ends lost 3 bases and 0 bases, in that order; junction bases with no gene match: 4. CDR1 LNHNV and CDR2 YYDKDF come from the germline V gene (reference sequence). There are 16 residues in the CDR3. The CDR3 region is CATSSFGQGSYNEQFF. The CDR3, as DNA: TGTGCCACCAGCAGCTTCGGACAGGGCTCCTACAATGAGCAGTTCTTC.

This clonotype was seen a handful of times. The genes are TRBV27 and TRBJ2-6; the D gene is possibly TRBD1 (6 bases). This CDR3 comprises 15 residues. V dropped 6 bases and J dropped 4 bases, with 13 bases sitting between them. The germline V gene has CDR1 MNHEY and CDR2 SMNVEV (reference sequence). The CDR3 region is CASRATGTGANVLTF. The CDR3 region has the DNA TGTGCCAGCAGAGCTACAGGGACCGGGGCCAACGTCCTGACTTTC.

This clonotype was seen a handful of times. The chain employs TRBV20-1 and TRBJ2-1; 7 bases are a match to TRBD1. With V trimmed by 5 bases and J by 7 bases, 8 bases remained unmatched. Germline V gives CDR1 DFQATT, CDR2 SNEGSKA (reference sequence). This CDR3 region has 13 residues. The CDR3 here is CSAGRQGVNEQFF. The CDR3 DNA reads as TGCAGTGCTGGGCGGCAGGGGGTGAATGAGCAGTTCTTC.

This clonotype was picked up a small number of times. V gene TRBV28 combines with J gene TRBJ2-7; D may correspond to TRBD1 or TRBD2 (5 bases each). This CDR3 contains 16 residues. The germline V gene encodes CDR1 MDHEN and CDR2 SYDVKM. Trimming took 5 bases from V and 2 from J, leaving 19 bases between them. The CDR3 sequence: CASSLPTDGDPYEQYF. The CDR3 DNA sequence: TGTGCCAGCAGTCTACCGACTGACGGGGACCCCTACGAGCAGTACTTC.

This clonotype was picked up a small number of times. The genes are TRBV19 and TRBJ2-2; 8 nucleotides line up with TRBD1. Germline CDR1 LNHDA, CDR2 SQIVND (reference sequence). This CDR3 has 14 residues. The J segment lost 1 base and the V segment lost 8 bases, leaving 3 bases of the junction unmatched. As DNA, the CDR3 is TGTGCCAGTGACAGGGGCCGGAACACCGGGGAGCTGTTTTTT. Translation: CASDRGRNTGELFF.

This clonotype was seen more than once but under ten times. This chain uses TRBV6-1 with TRBJ2-7, with D perhaps given as TRBD1 or TRBD2 (5 bases each). CDR1 MNHNS and CDR2 SASEGT come from the germline V gene. Between the trimmed V and J ends, which lost 0 bases and 3 bases, there was a span of 12 bases. The CDR3 is 15 amino acids. This chain's CDR3 is CASSEATTADYEQYF. The CDR3 DNA reads as TGTGCCAGCAGTGAAGCAACGACAGCGGACTACGAGCAGTACTTC.

This chain connects TRBV5-8 to TRBJ2-7; no firm D call. The V gene lost 4 bases and the J gene lost 7 bases, with 9 bases spanning the gap. Germline V gene sequence: CDR1 SGHTS, CDR2 YDEGEE. This CDR3 is 11 amino acids long. DNA of the CDR3: TGTGCCAGCAGCCGGATGTGGGAGCAGTACTTC. This codes for CASSRMWEQYF.

This clonotype has only a few counts. The chain couples TRBV29-1 to TRBJ2-7, with a possible D match to TRBD1 (6 bases). From germline, CDR1 is SQVTM and CDR2 ANQGSEA. V lost 6 bases and J lost 4, with 16 bases in between. This CDR3 spans 13 amino acids. CDR3 amino acids: CSVQQGGGYEQYF. The CDR3 nucleotides are TGCAGCGTCCAACAGGGTGGTGGTTACGAGCAGTACTTC.

The sample holds many counts of this clonotype. This sequence joins TRBV12-3 or TRBV12-4 and TRBJ2-1, with D uncertain. The ends were cut back, 1 base at V and 6 bases at J, with 13 bases in the middle. The CDR3 has 15 amino acids. CDR3 amino acids: CASSLGAFLINEQFF. As DNA, the CDR3 is TGTGCCAGCAGTTTAGGAGCTTTTTTGATCAATGAGCAGTTCTTC.